What follows are 15 T cell receptor beta chains derived from one specimen sequenced in a study of cytomegalovirus exposure and HLA in healthy donors. PCR employed 60 Vbeta and 13 Jbeta primers. The assay was immunoSEQ multiplex PCR, and TCRdb's table has in-frame clones only and misses some. This table holds 100,000 to 150,000 clones, approximately 87% found once. Sample: PBMCs. These receptor sequences come from a woman in her 30s in good health and CMV-seronegative.

The J gene is TRBJ2-1, the V gene TRBV9; TRBD2 matches 9 bases. The CDR3 extends over 16 amino acids. Germline V lookup: CDR1 SGDLS, CDR2 YYNGEE. V shed 3 bases, J shed 7 bases, and the junction held 11 bases outside the gene matches. The CDR3 region is CASSARLAARGNEQFF. CDR3 DNA: TGTGCCAGCAGCGCCCGACTAGCGGCGAGGGGGAATGAGCAGTTCTTC.

This chain joins TRBV30 and TRBJ1-2, with TRBD1 as a possible D gene (6 bases). V lost 5 bases to trimming and J lost 6 bases, with 10 bases between them. Germline CDR1 reads GTSNPN; CDR2 reads SVGIG (reference sequence). The CDR3 is 11 amino acids. As DNA, the CDR3 is TGTGCCTGGTACGAGGGGGATGGCTACACCTTC. This sequence encodes CAWYEGDGYTF.

The J gene is TRBJ1-2, the V gene TRBV25-1; D is possibly TRBD1 (5 bases). This CDR3 is built from 13 residues. V was trimmed by 3 bases and J by 9 bases, leaving 14 bases between them. Germline-derived CDR1 and CDR2 are MGHDK and SYGVNS. DNA for the CDR3: TGTGCCAGCAGTGAGGGTTCAGGGAACCGCTACACCTTC. Amino acids: CASSEGSGNRYTF.

V and J are TRBV30 and TRBJ2-1; 15 positions match TRBD2. The J segment lost 7 bases and the V segment lost 7 bases, leaving 11 bases of the junction unmatched. This CDR3 spans 16 amino acids. CDR1 is GTSNPN and CDR2 is SVGIG in the germline V gene (reference sequence). This CDR3 reads CASGLAGGRFKNEQFF. CDR3 bases: TGTGCCTCTGGACTAGCGGGGGGGCGTTTTAAGAATGAGCAGTTCTTC.

The chain carries TRBV28 and TRBJ2-4, with D perhaps TRBD2 (7 bases). Deletions cut 5 bases from V and 3 bases from J, with 17 bases between. Germline CDR1 reads MDHEN; CDR2 reads SYDVKM. The CDR3 is 16 amino acids. The CDR3 DNA reads TGTGCCAGCAGTCCTGGGGGGGCCGATGGCAAAAACATTCAGTACTTC. It yields the protein CASSPGGADGKNIQYF.

The V and J genes are TRBV7-3 and TRBJ2-2, with D possibly TRBD1 on 6 matching bases. The germline gives CDR1 SGHTA, CDR2 FQGTGA. V was pared by 6 bases and J by 3 bases, with 14 bases between. This CDR3 contains 15 residues. This CDR3 reads CASRITGSHTGELFF. The CDR3 nucleotides read TGTGCCAGCAGGATAACAGGGAGTCACACCGGGGAGCTGTTTTTT.

V is TRBV4-2 and J is TRBJ1-6, with a weak D call TRBD1 (5 bases). The CDR3 sequence is 18 residues long. Trimming took off 4 bases at V and 9 bases at J, with 25 bases between the two ends. CDR1 is LGHNA and CDR2 is YNFKEQ in the germline V gene. The DNA of the CDR3 is TGTGCCAGCAGCCTCAATGCAGGATTCAGGGATTCGGGTTCACCCCTCCACTTT. Translating gives CASSLNAGFRDSGSPLHF.

The chain employs TRBV7-3 and TRBJ2-3, with 15 positions matching TRBD2. V was clipped by 5 bases and J by 2 bases; unmatched bases: 11. Germline V gene data show CDR1 as SGHTA and CDR2 as FQGTGA. The CDR3 contains 19 residues. Written as DNA, the CDR3 is TGTGCCAGCAGCCCCGTCCCGGGACTAGCGGGAGGTCCCACAGATACGCAGTATTTT. Amino acids: CASSPVPGLAGGPTDTQYF.

In regard to this clone: One end of the junction is discordant with germline, which a read error may explain. The chain uses TRBV10-3 and TRBJ2-2; 10 nucleotides line up with TRBD2. Germline values: CDR1 ENHRY, CDR2 SYGVKD. The CDR3 totals 14 residues. The CDR3, as DNA: TGTGCCAGCAGTGCTAGCGGGAGCACCGGGGAGCTGTTTTTT. The encoded protein is CASSASGSTGELFF.

Only a few counts were recorded for this clone. Other DNA sequences in this specimen translate into the identical CDR3. V is TRBV28 and J is TRBJ1-2, with D possibly TRBD1 on 5 matching bases. CDR3 length equals 12 residues. The V and J ends lost 2 bases and 4 bases respectively, with 5 bases between them. Germline V lookup: CDR1 MDHEN, CDR2 SYDVKM. CDR3 protein: CASSLTGYGYTF. The DNA for the CDR3 is TGTGCCAGCAGTTTAACAGGCTATGGCTACACCTTC.

The rearrangement links TRBV7-2 to TRBJ1-4; perhaps TRBD1 as D (6 bases). In germline, CDR1 is SGHTA, CDR2 FQGNSA. The CDR3 sequence is 15 residues long. Trimming pared 4 bases from V and 0 bases from J, leaving 9 bases between. Here the CDR3 reads CASSSRTATNEKLFF. The CDR3 nucleotides are TGTGCCAGCAGCTCGAGGACAGCAACTAATGAAAAACTGTTTTTT.

The chain carries TRBV19 and TRBJ1-5, with TRBD1 as a possible D gene (6 bases). Germline V CDR1 and CDR2: LNHDA, SQIVND (reference sequence). The CDR3 totals 13 residues. V was cut by 9 bases and J by 2 bases, with 11 bases left in between. CDR3 in DNA: TGTGCCAGCGGACAGCTCGGCAATCAGCCCCAGCATTTT. Residues: CASGQLGNQPQHF.

Only a few counts were recorded for this clone. J is TRBJ2-7 and V is TRBV13; 11 bases line up with TRBD1. The CDR3 is made up of 14 amino acids. The V and J ends lost 5 bases and 4 bases, in that order; junction bases with no gene match: 4. The germline CDR1 and CDR2 sequences are PRHDT and FYEKMQ (reference sequence). In nucleotides, the CDR3 is TGTGCCAGCAGCCCCGGGACAGGGGGATACGAGCAGTACTTC. It codes for CASSPGTGGYEQYF. The full variable domain, its missing parts supplied by reference TRBV13 and TRBJ2-7, is AAGVIQSPRHLIKEKRETATLKCYPIPRHDTVYWYQQGPGQDPQFLISFYEKMQSDKGSIPDRFSAQQFSDYHSELNMSSLELGDSALYFCASSPGTGGYEQYFGPGTRLTVT.

This rearrangement joins TRBV9 to TRBJ1-2; D unclear. CDR3 size: 14 residues. Deletions cut 0 bases from V and 4 bases from J, with 10 bases between. Germline lookup yields CDR1 SGDLS and CDR2 YYNGEE. CDR3 coding DNA: TGTGCCAGCAGCGTAGATCTAGAGCTCTATGGCTACACCTTC. Its protein is CASSVDLELYGYTF.

The V gene is TRBV10-3, the J gene TRBJ1-4, with TRBD1 matching over 7 bases. Germline assignment: CDR1 ENHRY and CDR2 SYGVKD. V shed 0 bases and J 5 bases; nucleotides not matched to a gene: 3. The CDR3 extends over 15 amino acids. The CDR3 region is CAISESTGVNEKLFF. CDR3 sequence (DNA): TGTGCCATCAGTGAGTCAACAGGGGTAAATGAAAAACTGTTTTTT.